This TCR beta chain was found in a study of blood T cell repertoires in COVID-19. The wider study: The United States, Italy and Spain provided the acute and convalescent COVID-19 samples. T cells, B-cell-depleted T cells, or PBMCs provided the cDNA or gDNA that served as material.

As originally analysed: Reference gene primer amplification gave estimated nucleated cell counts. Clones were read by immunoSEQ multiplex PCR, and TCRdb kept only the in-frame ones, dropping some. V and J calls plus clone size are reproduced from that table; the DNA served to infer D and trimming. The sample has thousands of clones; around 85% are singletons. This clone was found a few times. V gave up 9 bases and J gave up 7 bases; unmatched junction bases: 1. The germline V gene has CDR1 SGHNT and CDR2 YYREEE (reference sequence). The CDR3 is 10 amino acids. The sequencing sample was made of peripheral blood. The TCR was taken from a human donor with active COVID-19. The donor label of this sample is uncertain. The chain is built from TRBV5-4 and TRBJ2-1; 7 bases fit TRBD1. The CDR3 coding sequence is TGTGCCATGACAGGGAATGAGCAGTTCTTC. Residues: CAMTGNEQFF. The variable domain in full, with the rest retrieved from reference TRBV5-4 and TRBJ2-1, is ETGVTQSPTHLIKTRGQQVTLRCSSQSGHNTVSWYQQALGQGPQFIFQYYREEENGRGNFPPRFSGLQFPNYSSELNVNALELDDSALYLCAMTGNEQFFGPGTRLTVL.